The 2 T cell receptor beta chains below come from one sample, sequenced in a study of technical replicates of blood from several donors. TCRdb's table, derived via immunoSEQ multiplex PCR, lists solely in-frame clones and lacks some. This table has 76,000 or so clones, 90% to 95% appearing once. Source material: T cells isolated from PBMCs. The receptors originated from a human donor in good health.

The chain joins TRBV7-8 to TRBJ1-2, with TRBD1 identical over 7 bases. CDR3 size: 14 residues. The V gene's germline CDR1 is SGHVS and CDR2 FQNEAQ. After removal of 1 base from V and 4 bases from J, the junction contained 3 bases not matched to a gene. The CDR3 reads CASSLGTGLYGYTF. CDR3 in DNA: TGTGCCAGCAGCTTAGGGACAGGCCTCTATGGCTACACCTTC.

The sample holds one count of this clone. The chain uses TRBV4-1 and TRBJ2-5; 8 bases line up with TRBD2. The CDR3 sequence is 16 residues long. The junction had 8 bases not matched to a gene; V was cut back by 1 base and J by 4 bases. The V gene's germline CDR1 is MGHRA and CDR2 YSYEKL. In DNA form, the CDR3 reads TGCGCCAGCAGCCAAGGAAGAGCGGGAGTTGGAGAGACCCAGTACTTC. It specifies CASSQGRAGVGETQYF.